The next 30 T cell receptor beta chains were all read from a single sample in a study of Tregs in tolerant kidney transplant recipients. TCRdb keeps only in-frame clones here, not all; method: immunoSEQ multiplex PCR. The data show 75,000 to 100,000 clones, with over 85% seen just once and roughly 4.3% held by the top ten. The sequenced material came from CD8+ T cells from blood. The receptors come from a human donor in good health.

CDR3 sequence (DNA): TGTGCCAGCAGCTTGGGTGGGGGAACCACAGATACGCAGTATTTT. It is translated as CASSLGGGTTDTQYF. The chain uses TRBV7-6 and TRBJ2-3, with D tentatively TRBD1 or TRBD2 (5 bases each). V lost 3 bases to trimming and J lost 2 bases, with 12 bases between them. From germline, CDR1 is SGHVS and CDR2 FNYEAQ. The CDR3 length is 15 residues.

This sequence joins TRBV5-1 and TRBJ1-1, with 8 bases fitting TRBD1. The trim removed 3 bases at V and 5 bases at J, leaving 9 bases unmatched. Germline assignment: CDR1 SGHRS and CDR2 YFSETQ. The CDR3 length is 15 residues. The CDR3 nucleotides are TGCGCCAGCAGCTCAACGACAGGGGCCGCTACTGAAGCTTTCTTT. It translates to CASSSTTGAATEAFF.

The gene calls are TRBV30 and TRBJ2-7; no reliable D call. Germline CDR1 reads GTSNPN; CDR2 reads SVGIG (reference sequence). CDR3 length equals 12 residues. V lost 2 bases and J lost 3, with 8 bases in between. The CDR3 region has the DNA TGTGCCTGGAGTTTGCGAATCTACGAGCAGTACTTC. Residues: CAWSLRIYEQYF. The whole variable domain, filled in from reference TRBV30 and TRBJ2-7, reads SQTIHQWPATLVQPVGSPLSLECTVEGTSNPNLYWYRQAAGRGLQLLFYSVGIGQISSEVPQNLSASRPQDRQFILSSKKLLLSDSGFYLCAWSLRIYEQYFGPGTRLTVT.

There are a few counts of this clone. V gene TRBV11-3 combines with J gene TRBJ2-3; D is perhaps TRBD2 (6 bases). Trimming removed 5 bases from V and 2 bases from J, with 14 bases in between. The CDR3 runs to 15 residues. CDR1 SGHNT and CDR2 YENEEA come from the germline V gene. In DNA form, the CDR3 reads TGTGCCAGCAGCCCCGGGACTTCTAACACAGATACGCAGTATTTT. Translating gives CASSPGTSNTDTQYF.

CDR3 region: CASSFNEFHKGETQYF. The DNA for the CDR3 is TGTGCCAGCAGCTTTAACGAGTTTCACAAAGGGGAGACCCAGTACTTC. The V and J genes are TRBV7-6 and TRBJ2-5; unclear D gene. Trimming took off 3 bases at V and 5 bases at J, with 19 bases between the two ends. CDR1 and CDR2 (germline): SGHVS, FNYEAQ. CDR3 size: 16 residues.

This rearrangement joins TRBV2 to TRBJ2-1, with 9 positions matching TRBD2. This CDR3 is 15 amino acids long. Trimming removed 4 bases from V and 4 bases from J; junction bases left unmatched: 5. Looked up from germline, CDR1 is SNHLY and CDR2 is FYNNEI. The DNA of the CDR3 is TGTGCCAGCAGTGCGACTAGCGGAAAATACAATGAGCAGTTCTTC. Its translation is CASSATSGKYNEQFF.

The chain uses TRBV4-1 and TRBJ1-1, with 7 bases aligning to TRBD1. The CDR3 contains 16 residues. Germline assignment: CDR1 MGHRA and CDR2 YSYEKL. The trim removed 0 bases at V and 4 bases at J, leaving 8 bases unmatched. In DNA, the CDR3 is TGCGCCAGCAGCCAAGATCACGGGACAGTACCCACTGAAGCTTTCTTT. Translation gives CASSQDHGTVPTEAFF.

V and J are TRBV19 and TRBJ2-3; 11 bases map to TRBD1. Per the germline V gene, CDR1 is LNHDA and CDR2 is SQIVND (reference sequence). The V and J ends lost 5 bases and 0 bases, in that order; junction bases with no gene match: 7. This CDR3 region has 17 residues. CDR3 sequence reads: CASSPRTGGVSTDTQYF. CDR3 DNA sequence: TGTGCCAGTAGTCCTCGGACAGGGGGCGTGAGCACAGATACGCAGTATTTT.

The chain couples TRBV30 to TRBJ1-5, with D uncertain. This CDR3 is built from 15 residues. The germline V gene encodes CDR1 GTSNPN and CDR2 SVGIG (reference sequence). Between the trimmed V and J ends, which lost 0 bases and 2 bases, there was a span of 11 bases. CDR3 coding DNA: TGTGCCTGGAGTGTACGGGGTAGCGGCAATCAGCCCCAGCATTTT. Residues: CAWSVRGSGNQPQHF. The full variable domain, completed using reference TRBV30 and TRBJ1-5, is SQTIHQWPATLVQPVGSPLSLECTVEGTSNPNLYWYRQAAGRGLQLLFYSVGIGQISSEVPQNLSASRPQDRQFILSSKKLLLSDSGFYLCAWSVRGSGNQPQHFGDGTRLSIL.

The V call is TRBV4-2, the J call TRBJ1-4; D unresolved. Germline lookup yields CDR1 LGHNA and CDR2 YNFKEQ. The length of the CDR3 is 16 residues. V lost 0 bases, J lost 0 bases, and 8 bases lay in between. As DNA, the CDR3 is TGTGCCAGCAGCCAAGAGGCGGCTGCAACTAATGAAAAACTGTTTTTT. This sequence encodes CASSQEAAATNEKLFF.

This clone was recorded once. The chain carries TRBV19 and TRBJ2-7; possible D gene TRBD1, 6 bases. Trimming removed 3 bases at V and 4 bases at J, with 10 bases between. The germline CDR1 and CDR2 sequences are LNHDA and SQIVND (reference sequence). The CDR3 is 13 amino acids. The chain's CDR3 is CASSITQGYEQYF. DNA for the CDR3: TGTGCCAGTAGTATCACACAGGGATACGAGCAGTACTTC. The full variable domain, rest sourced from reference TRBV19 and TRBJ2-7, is DGGITQSPKYLFRKEGQNVTLSCEQNLNHDAMYWYRQDPGQGLRLIYYSQIVNDFQKGDIAEGYSVSREKKESFPLTVTSAQKNPTAFYLCASSITQGYEQYFGPGTRLTVT.

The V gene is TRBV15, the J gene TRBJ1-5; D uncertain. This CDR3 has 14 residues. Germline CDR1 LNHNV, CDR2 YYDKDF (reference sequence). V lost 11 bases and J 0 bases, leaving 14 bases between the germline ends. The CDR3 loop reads CASREVYSNQPQHF. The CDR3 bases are TGTGCCTCAAGGGAGGTCTATAGCAATCAGCCCCAGCATTTT. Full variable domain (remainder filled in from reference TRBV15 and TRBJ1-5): DAMVIQNPRYQVTQFGKPVTLSCSQTLNHNVMYWYQQKSSQAPKLLFHYYDKDFNNEADTPDNFQSRRPNTSFCFLDIRSPGLGDTAMYLCASREVYSNQPQHFGDGTRLSIL.

The CDR3 spells CASSLAFAGISTDTQYF. The DNA of the CDR3 is TGCGCCAGCAGCTTGGCCTTTGCGGGGATAAGCACAGATACGCAGTATTTT. The chain uses TRBV5-1 and TRBJ2-3, with a weak D call TRBD2 (6 bases). V was trimmed by 0 bases and J by 0 bases, leaving 14 bases between them. Germline V gene lookup returns CDR1 SGHRS and CDR2 YFSETQ. The length of the CDR3 is 17 residues.

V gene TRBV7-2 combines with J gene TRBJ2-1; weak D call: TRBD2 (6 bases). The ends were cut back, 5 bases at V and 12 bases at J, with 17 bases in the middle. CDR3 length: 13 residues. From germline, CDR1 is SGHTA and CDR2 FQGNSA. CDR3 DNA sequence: TGTGCCAGCAGCCCAAATCGGGACTCCTGGCAGTTCTTC. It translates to CASSPNRDSWQFF.

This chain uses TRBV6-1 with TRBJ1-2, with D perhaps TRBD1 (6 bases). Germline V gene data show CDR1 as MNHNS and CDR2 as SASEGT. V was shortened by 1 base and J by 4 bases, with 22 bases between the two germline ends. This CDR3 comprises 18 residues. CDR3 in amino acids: CASSEEGGDRTVTYGYTF. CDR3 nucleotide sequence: TGTGCCAGCAGTGAAGAAGGAGGAGACAGGACCGTTACCTATGGCTACACCTTC.

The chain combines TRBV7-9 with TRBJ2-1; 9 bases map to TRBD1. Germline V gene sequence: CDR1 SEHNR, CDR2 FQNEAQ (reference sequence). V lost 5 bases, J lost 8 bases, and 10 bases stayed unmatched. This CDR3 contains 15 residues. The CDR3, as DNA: TGTGCCAGCAGCCCCCGGACAGGGGCGTTCGATGAGCAGTTCTTC. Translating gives CASSPRTGAFDEQFF.

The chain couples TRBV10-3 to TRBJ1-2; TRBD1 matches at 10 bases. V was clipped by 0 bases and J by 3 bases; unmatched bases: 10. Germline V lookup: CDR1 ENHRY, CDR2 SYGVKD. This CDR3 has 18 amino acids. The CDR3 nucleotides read TGTGCCATCAGTGAGTCAACCCGGGACAGGGGCCCTTACTATGGCTACACCTTC. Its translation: CAISESTRDRGPYYGYTF.

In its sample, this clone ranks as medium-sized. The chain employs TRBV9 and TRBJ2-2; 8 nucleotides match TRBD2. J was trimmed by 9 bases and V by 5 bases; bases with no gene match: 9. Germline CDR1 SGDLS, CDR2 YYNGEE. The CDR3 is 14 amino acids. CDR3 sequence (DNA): TGTGCCAGCAGTTCGGGAGGGTTAGGTCGGGAGCTGTTTTTT. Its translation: CASSSGGLGRELFF. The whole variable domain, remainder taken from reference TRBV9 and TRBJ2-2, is DSGVTQTPKHLITATGQRVTLRCSPRSGDLSVYWYQQSLDQGLQFLIQYYNGEERAKGNILERFSAQQFPDLHSELNLSSLELGDSALYFCASSSGGLGRELFFGEGSRLTVL.

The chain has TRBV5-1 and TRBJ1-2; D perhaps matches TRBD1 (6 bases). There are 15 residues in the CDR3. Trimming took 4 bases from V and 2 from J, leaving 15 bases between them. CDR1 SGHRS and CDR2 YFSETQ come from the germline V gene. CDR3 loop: CASSRGQGQNYGYTF. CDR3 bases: TGCGCCAGCAGCCGGGGACAAGGACAAAACTATGGCTACACCTTC.

The CDR3 coding sequence is TGCGCCAGCAGCTTGGAGTACACCGGGGAGCTGTTTTTT. Protein product: CASSLEYTGELFF. V gene TRBV5-1 combines with J gene TRBJ2-2; D gene unclear. This CDR3 comprises 13 residues. The germline V gene has CDR1 SGHRS and CDR2 YFSETQ. The V end lost 0 bases, the J end lost 3 bases, and 3 bases lay between the germline ends.

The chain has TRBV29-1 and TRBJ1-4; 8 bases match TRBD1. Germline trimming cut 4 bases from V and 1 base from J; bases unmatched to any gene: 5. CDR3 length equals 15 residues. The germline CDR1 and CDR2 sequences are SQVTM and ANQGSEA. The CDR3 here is CSVVTGEETNEKLFF. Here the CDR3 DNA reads TGCAGCGTTGTGACAGGGGAAGAAACTAATGAAAAACTGTTTTTT.

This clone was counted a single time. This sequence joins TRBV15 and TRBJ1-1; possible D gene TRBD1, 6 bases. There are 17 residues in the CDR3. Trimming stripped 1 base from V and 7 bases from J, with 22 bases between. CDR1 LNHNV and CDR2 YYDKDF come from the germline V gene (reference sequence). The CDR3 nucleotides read TGTGCCACCAGCAGAGGTGGACGGGACAACAGGGACGTTGAAGCTTTCTTT. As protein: CATSRGGRDNRDVEAFF.

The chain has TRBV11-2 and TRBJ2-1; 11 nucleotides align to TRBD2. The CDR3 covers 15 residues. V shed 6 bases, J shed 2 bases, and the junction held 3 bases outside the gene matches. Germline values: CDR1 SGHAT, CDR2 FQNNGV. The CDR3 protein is CASSQLAGAYNEQFF. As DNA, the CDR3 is TGTGCCAGCAGTCAACTAGCGGGGGCCTACAATGAGCAGTTCTTC.

DNA for the CDR3: TGTGCTAGTGGTTCACCGCTGGGGGGGATCAACACTGAAGCTTTCTTT. Protein: CASGSPLGGINTEAFF. The chain couples TRBV12-5 to TRBJ1-1; TRBD1 might be the D (5 bases). Trimming took 4 bases from V and 2 from J, leaving 17 bases between them. Per the germline V gene, CDR1 is LGHNT and CDR2 is FRNRAP. The CDR3 length is 16 residues.

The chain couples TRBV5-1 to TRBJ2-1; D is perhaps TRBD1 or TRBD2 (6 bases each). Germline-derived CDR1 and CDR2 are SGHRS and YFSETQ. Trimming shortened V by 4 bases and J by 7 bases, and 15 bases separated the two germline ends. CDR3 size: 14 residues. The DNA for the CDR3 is TGCGCCAGCAGCCCCGTCGGGGGCTGGAATGAGCAGTTCTTC. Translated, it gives CASSPVGGWNEQFF.

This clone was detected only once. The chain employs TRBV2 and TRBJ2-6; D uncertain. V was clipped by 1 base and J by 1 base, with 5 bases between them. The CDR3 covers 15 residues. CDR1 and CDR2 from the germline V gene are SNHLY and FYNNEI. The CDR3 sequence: CASSEGHSGANVLTF. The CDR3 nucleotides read TGTGCCAGCAGTGAAGGACATTCTGGGGCCAACGTCCTGACTTTC.

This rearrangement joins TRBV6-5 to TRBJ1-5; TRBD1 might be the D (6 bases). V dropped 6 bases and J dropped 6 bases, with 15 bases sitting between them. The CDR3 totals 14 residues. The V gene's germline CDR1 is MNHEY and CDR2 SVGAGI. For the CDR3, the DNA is TGTGCCAGCAGCCAAGGGGGGTGGAGTCAGCCCCAGCATTTT. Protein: CASSQGGWSQPQHF.

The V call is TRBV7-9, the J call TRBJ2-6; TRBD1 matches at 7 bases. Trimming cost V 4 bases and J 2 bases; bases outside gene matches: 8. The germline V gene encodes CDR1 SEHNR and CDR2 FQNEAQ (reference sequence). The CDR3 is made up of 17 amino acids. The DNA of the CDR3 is TGTGCCAGCAGCTCGGTAAACAGGGGCCCTGGGGCCAACGTCCTGACTTTC. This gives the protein CASSSVNRGPGANVLTF. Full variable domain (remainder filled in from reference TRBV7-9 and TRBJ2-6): DTGVSQNPRHKITKRGQNVTFRCDPISEHNRLYWYRQTLGQGPEFLTYFQNEAQLEKSRLLSDRFSAERPKGSFSTLEIQRTEQGDSAMYLCASSSVNRGPGANVLTFGAGSRLTVL.

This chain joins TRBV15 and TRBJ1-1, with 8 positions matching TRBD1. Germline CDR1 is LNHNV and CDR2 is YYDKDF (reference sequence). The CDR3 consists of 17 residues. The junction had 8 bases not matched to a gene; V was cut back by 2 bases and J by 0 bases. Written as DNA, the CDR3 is TGTGCCACCAGCAGAAAAGGACAGGGACTACTGAACACTGAAGCTTTCTTT. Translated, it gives CATSRKGQGLLNTEAFF.

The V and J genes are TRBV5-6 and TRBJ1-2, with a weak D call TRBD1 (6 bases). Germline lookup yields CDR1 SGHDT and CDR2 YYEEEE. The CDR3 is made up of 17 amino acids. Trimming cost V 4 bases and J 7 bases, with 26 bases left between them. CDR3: CASSGLGRGNFNGGYTF. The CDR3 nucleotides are TGTGCCAGCAGCGGATTGGGCAGGGGAAATTTTAACGGTGGCTACACCTTC.